This T cell receptor (beta chain) was observed in a study of T cells in Graves' hyperthyroidism and ophthalmopathy. Whole-study results and caveats: Model output signaled ophthalmopathy a median around 6.9 months ahead of onset.

Under 3 months was the duration of disease in ophthalmopathy patients, who also had a Clinical Activity Score of at least 3 and a NOSPECS grade of at least 4. This clonotype showed up just once. Its antigen is unidentified. Germline V gene data show CDR1 as SGHKS and CDR2 as YYEKEE (reference sequence). V gave up 1 base and J gave up 6 bases, with 11 bases separating them. This CDR3 is 13 amino acids long. From RNA transcripts, TCR beta CDR3 regions were amplified. First-round RT-PCR targeting the TCR CDR3 was performed with the HTBI primer set. One entry per CDR3 protein, called by TCRdb with MiXCR from the multiplex PCR reads. The table lists a few hundred thousand distinct CDR3 sequences, under 25% of them singletons.

The chain joins TRBV5-5 to TRBJ2-7; D is ambiguous. Specimen: blood. The sequence derives from a woman between 70 and 85 years old with Graves' ophthalmopathy. This CDR3 is CASSLSRLSEQYF. The CDR3, as DNA: TGTGCCAGCAGCTTGAGTAGATTGTCCGAGCAGTACTTC.